The clone carrying this T cell receptor (beta chain) has just a few counts. Its antigen remains unidentified. Together with a sample-barcoded 5' primer, a J-beta primer mix was included in a second PCR lasting roughly 6 to 12 cycles. Each CDR3 protein is one row after TCRdb ran MiXCR on the 5' RACE reads. The repertoire has 1.5 million or so distinct CDR3 sequences, approximately 42% of them found once; the top ten carry less than 8%. The V and J ends lost 4 bases and 1 base respectively, with 7 bases between them. The CDR3 totals 13 residues. CDR1 and CDR2 from the germline V gene are ENHRY and SYGVKD. The entry originates in a study of blood T cells in healthy people across ages. Findings and caveats of the study: Long-lived donors exceeded aged donors in naive CD4+ cells and diversity.

This TCR derives from a woman aged 18-29 years in good health. Input material: blood. The chain is built from TRBV10-3 and TRBJ1-1; D is ambiguous. The CDR3 loop reads CAISGQPNTEAFF. CDR3 nucleotide sequence: TGTGCCATCAGTGGGCAGCCGAACACTGAAGCTTTCTTT.